Each of the 25 T cell receptor beta chains below was sequenced from the same sample in a study of control samples from healthy donors and cancer patients. This table comes from immunoSEQ multiplex PCR, and its TCRdb copy is limited to in-frame clones, with some not included. The repertoire holds tens of thousands of clones, with over 85% as singletons. Sequences were obtained from blood. All receptors come from a man aged 45-65 years in good health.

The gene calls are TRBV24-1 and TRBJ1-5; TRBD1 is a possible D gene (6 bases). CDR3 length equals 16 residues. Trimming shortened V by 2 bases and J by 0 bases, and 10 bases separated the two germline ends. CDR1 is KGHDR, CDR2 SFDVKD, per germline. CDR3 nucleotides: TGTGCCACCAGTGATTCACAGGGCTATAGCAATCAGCCCCAGCATTTT. Its protein product is CATSDSQGYSNQPQHF.

The rearrangement joins TRBV6-5 to TRBJ1-1; TRBD1 is a possible D gene (5 bases). This CDR3 has 15 amino acids. Germline V CDR1 and CDR2: MNHEY, SVGAGI. Trimming removed 8 bases from V and 3 bases from J, with 19 bases in between. The CDR3 DNA reads as TGTGCCAGCTCAATGGACGACGGGGGGTACACTGAAGCTTTCTTT. Residues: CASSMDDGGYTEAFF.

V is TRBV7-6 and J is TRBJ1-2, with 7 bases that match TRBD1. The V gene end was trimmed by 5 bases and the J gene end by 8 bases; junction bases not matched to a gene: 11. The CDR3 length is 14 residues. Germline V CDR1 and CDR2: SGHVS, FNYEAQ. CDR3 amino acids: CASSPITGARGYTF. The CDR3 DNA follows: TGTGCCAGCAGCCCCATAACAGGGGCTCGAGGCTACACCTTC.

This sequence joins TRBV6-5 and TRBJ1-5; D remains ambiguous. This CDR3 spans 13 amino acids. From germline, CDR1 is MNHEY and CDR2 SVGAGI. V was trimmed by 4 bases and J by 9 bases, leaving 13 bases between them. CDR3 region: CASSSRTGSPQHF. The CDR3, as DNA: TGTGCCAGCAGTTCCAGGACGGGTTCGCCCCAGCATTTT.

The CDR3 DNA is TGTGCCAGTAGGAAGGGGACAGGGGAATCCTACGAGCAGTACTTC. It yields the protein CASRKGTGESYEQYF. This chain connects TRBV19 to TRBJ2-7, with 10 bases aligning to TRBD1. V gave up 6 bases and J gave up 1 base; unmatched junction bases: 6. Germline V gene lookup returns CDR1 LNHDA and CDR2 SQIVND (reference sequence). The CDR3 contains 15 residues.

The CDR3 sequence: CASLDRNTEAFF. The CDR3 DNA follows: TGTGCCAGCTTGGACAGAAACACTGAAGCTTTCTTT. This sequence joins TRBV6-5 and TRBJ1-1, with D possibly being TRBD1 (6 bases). The CDR3 is made up of 12 amino acids. V was clipped by 8 bases and J by 2 bases, with 9 bases between them. Germline V lookup: CDR1 MNHEY, CDR2 SVGAGI.

The chain carries TRBV5-6 and TRBJ2-5; D may be TRBD1 or TRBD2 (5 bases each). Germline V gives CDR1 SGHDT, CDR2 YYEEEE. Trimming took off 7 bases at V and 2 bases at J, with 9 bases between the two ends. This CDR3 region has 12 residues. CDR3 DNA sequence: TGTGCCAGCCGGGGCCCTCAAGAGACCCAGTACTTC. It is translated as CASRGPQETQYF.

V usage is TRBV18 and J usage is TRBJ1-6; TRBD1 matches at 7 bases. The germline CDR1 and CDR2 sequences are KGHSH and LQKENI. The CDR3 consists of 14 residues. The junction had 13 bases not matched to a gene; V was cut back by 3 bases and J by 17 bases. Written as DNA, the CDR3 is TGTGCCAGCTCACCGAGCGCTACAGGGGCCCCTTTCCACTTT. Its protein product is CASSPSATGAPFHF.

V and J are TRBV6-5 and TRBJ1-2; 7 nucleotides agree with TRBD1. V was clipped by 6 bases and J by 4 bases; unmatched bases: 5. Germline V CDR1 and CDR2: MNHEY, SVGAGI. The CDR3 is 13 residues long. The CDR3 coding sequence is TGTGCCAGCAGCCCGACAGGGACCTATGGCTACACCTTC. Protein: CASSPTGTYGYTF.

This chain joins TRBV7-8 and TRBJ1-5; 7 nucleotides line up with TRBD1. Per germline, CDR1 SGHVS and CDR2 FQNEAQ. The CDR3 covers 15 residues. With V trimmed by 3 bases and J by 3 bases, 5 bases remained unmatched. The CDR3 sequence is CASSFPGGINQPQHF. CDR3 bases: TGTGCCAGCAGCTTCCCAGGGGGGATCAATCAGCCCCAGCATTTT.

This clone has only one observation. This chain connects TRBV6-5 to TRBJ2-7; D perhaps matches TRBD1 (6 bases). Germline assignment: CDR1 MNHEY and CDR2 SVGAGI. Trimming pared 2 bases from V and 0 bases from J, leaving 11 bases between. The CDR3 is 15 amino acids. The CDR3 is CASSYARGSSYEQYF. In DNA form, the CDR3 reads TGTGCCAGCAGTTACGCCAGGGGCAGCTCCTACGAGCAGTACTTC.

The chain has TRBV24-1 and TRBJ1-5; tentative D call: TRBD1 (6 bases). V shed 9 bases and J shed 5 bases, with 16 bases lying between them. Per the germline V gene, CDR1 is KGHDR and CDR2 is SFDVKD. This CDR3 comprises 14 residues. The CDR3 nucleotides are TGTGCCACCGCGGACAGATGGATTGATCAGCCCCAGCATTTT. Amino acid sequence: CATADRWIDQPQHF.

This clone has only a few counts. V and J are TRBV7-6 and TRBJ1-1; possible D gene TRBD1, 6 bases. Germline CDR1 is SGHVS and CDR2 is FNYEAQ. The germline V and J ends were trimmed by 5 bases and 5 bases, with 18 bases remaining between them. The CDR3 loop spans 15 amino acids. Here the CDR3 reads CASSATRGQFTEAFF. The CDR3, as DNA: TGTGCCAGCAGCGCCACCCGGGGACAATTTACTGAAGCTTTCTTT.

The chain has TRBV19 and TRBJ1-5, with D possibly matching TRBD1 (5 bases). The CDR3 covers 16 residues. Germline CDR1 LNHDA, CDR2 SQIVND (reference sequence). With 1 base removed from V and 3 bases from J, the gap between germline ends came to 13 bases. The CDR3, as DNA: TGTGCCAGTAGTATAGTTGGCAGGGAGTCCAATCAGCCCCAGCATTTT. Translating it yields CASSIVGRESNQPQHF.

The chain carries TRBV2 and TRBJ1-1; TRBD1 matches 7 bases. This CDR3 has 14 amino acids. Germline CDR1 SNHLY, CDR2 FYNNEI. Trimming at V came to 8 bases and at J to 4 bases, leaving 10 bases not matched to a gene. The CDR3 sequence is CASRKTGVGTEAFF. DNA of the CDR3: TGTGCCAGCCGTAAAACAGGGGTCGGCACTGAAGCTTTCTTT.

The chain couples TRBV11-3 to TRBJ2-5, with D possibly matching TRBD1 (6 bases). Trimming removed 5 bases at V and 5 bases at J, with 15 bases between. The germline CDR1 and CDR2 sequences are SGHNT and YENEEA. The CDR3 consists of 14 residues. CDR3 loop: CASSEGEGYETQYF. Here the CDR3 DNA reads TGTGCCAGCAGCGAGGGGGAAGGGTACGAGACCCAGTACTTC.

The genes are TRBV5-4 and TRBJ2-1; 7 positions match TRBD1. V shed 4 bases and J 5 bases; nucleotides not matched to a gene: 15. CDR1 and CDR2 (germline): SGHNT, YYREEE (reference sequence). The CDR3 sequence is 17 residues long. CDR3 DNA sequence: TGTGCCAGCAGCCCCTTAAGACAGGGATTATGGCACAATGAGCAGTTCTTC. It translates to CASSPLRQGLWHNEQFF.

The chain couples TRBV10-3 to TRBJ1-3; TRBD1 might be the D (6 bases). This CDR3 has 14 amino acids. V was clipped by 4 bases and J by 2 bases, with 9 bases between them. CDR1 and CDR2 from the germline V gene are ENHRY and SYGVKD. DNA for the CDR3: TGTGCCATCAGTGTCGGACAGACTGGAAACACCATATATTTT. Protein: CAISVGQTGNTIYF.

The chain carries TRBV5-6 and TRBJ1-3; D is uncertain. The CDR3 contains 15 residues. Germline CDR1 is SGHDT and CDR2 is YYEEEE. V was trimmed by 6 bases and J by 0 bases, leaving 13 bases between them. CDR3: CASTLRVTSGNTIYF. The CDR3 DNA follows: TGTGCCAGCACCCTGAGGGTTACCTCTGGAAACACCATATATTTT. The whole variable domain, filled in from reference TRBV5-6 and TRBJ1-3, reads DAGVTQSPTHLIKTRGQQVTLRCSPKSGHDTVSWYQQALGQGPQFIFQYYEEEERQRGNFPDRFSGHQFPNYSSELNVNALLLGDSALYLCASTLRVTSGNTIYFGEGSWLTVV.

The chain combines TRBV7-6 with TRBJ2-5; 9 bases fit TRBD1. Germline V gene sequence: CDR1 SGHVS, CDR2 FNYEAQ. J gave up 5 bases and V 0 bases, and 13 bases lay outside the gene matches. This CDR3 is 18 amino acids long. DNA for the CDR3: TGTGCCAGCAGCTTAGCGCTAAAGGGACAGGGATGTCAGGAGACCCAGTACTTC. It codes for CASSLALKGQGCQETQYF.

This chain joins TRBV11-3 and TRBJ2-7; a weak D match, TRBD2 (7 bases). The CDR3 consists of 16 residues. CDR1 is SGHNT and CDR2 is YENEEA in the germline V gene. Trimming removed 5 bases from V and 6 bases from J, with 23 bases in between. The CDR3 coding sequence is TGTGCCAGCAGCCCACTATCGGGGGGACAATTGGGCGAGCAGTACTTC. This translates into CASSPLSGGQLGEQYF.

V is TRBV12-3 or TRBV12-4 and J is TRBJ1-1; the D is unclear. This CDR3 is 13 amino acids long. V lost 8 bases to trimming and J lost 1 base, with 11 bases between them. The CDR3, as DNA: TGTGCCAGCGGACCCTATTGGAACACTGAAGCTTTCTTT. Its translation is CASGPYWNTEAFF.

The rearrangement uses TRBV6-5 and TRBJ2-2, with TRBD1 as a possible D gene (5 bases). Trimming removed 7 bases from V and 4 bases from J, with 13 bases in between. Germline V gene lookup returns CDR1 MNHEY and CDR2 SVGAGI. The CDR3 runs 14 residues. The CDR3 region is CASTAGMATGELFF. In nucleotides, the CDR3 is TGTGCCAGCACCGCAGGGATGGCCACCGGGGAGCTGTTTTTT.

The V and J genes are TRBV19 and TRBJ1-2, with 7 bases lining up with TRBD1. With 4 bases clipped from V and 4 bases from J, the junction kept 12 bases outside the gene matches. The CDR3 runs to 16 residues. The V gene's germline CDR1 is LNHDA and CDR2 SQIVND (reference sequence). CDR3 sequence: CASSNSDRASGYGYTF. The CDR3 region has the DNA TGTGCCAGTAGTAACTCCGACAGGGCTTCGGGCTATGGCTACACCTTC.

This clone came up a few times. This chain uses TRBV7-6 with TRBJ2-5; 9 bases fit TRBD1. The CDR3 has 15 residues. Trimming at V came to 5 bases and at J to 4 bases, leaving 8 bases not matched to a gene. CDR1 SGHVS and CDR2 FNYEAQ come from the germline V gene. CDR3 DNA sequence: TGTGCCAGCAGCCTTGTACAGGGGGCTCCAGAGACCCAGTACTTC. It specifies CASSLVQGAPETQYF.